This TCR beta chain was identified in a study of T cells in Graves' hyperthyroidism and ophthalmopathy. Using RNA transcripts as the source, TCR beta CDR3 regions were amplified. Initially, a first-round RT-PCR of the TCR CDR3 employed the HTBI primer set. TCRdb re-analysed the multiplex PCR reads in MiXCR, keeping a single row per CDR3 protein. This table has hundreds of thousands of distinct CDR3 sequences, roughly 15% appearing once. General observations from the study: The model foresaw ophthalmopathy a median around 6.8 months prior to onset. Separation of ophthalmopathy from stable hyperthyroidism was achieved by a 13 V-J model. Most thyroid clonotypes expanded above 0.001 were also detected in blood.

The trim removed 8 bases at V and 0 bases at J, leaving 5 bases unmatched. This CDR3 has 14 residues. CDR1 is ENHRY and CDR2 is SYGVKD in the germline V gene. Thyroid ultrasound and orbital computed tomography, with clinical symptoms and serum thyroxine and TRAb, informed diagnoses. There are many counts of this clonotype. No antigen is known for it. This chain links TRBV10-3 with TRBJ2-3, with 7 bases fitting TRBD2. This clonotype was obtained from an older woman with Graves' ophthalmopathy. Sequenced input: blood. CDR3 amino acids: CAISSGSSTDTQYF. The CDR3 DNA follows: TGTGCCATCTCTAGCGGATCGAGCACAGATACGCAGTATTTT.